The rows below give T cell receptor beta chains drawn from one sample of a study of T-cell reconstitution after alpha-beta-depleted transplantation in children. TCRdb reanalysed the PCR reads using MiXCR and keeps one entry per CDR3 protein. The sample has some 830,000 distinct CDR3 sequences; 16% are singletons. The source was PBMCs, mostly from graft donor cells, collected 360 days after TCRalphabeta/CD19-depleted stem cell transplant. All receptors derive from a male patient under 18 who had a stem cell transplant for acute lymphoblastic leukemia, so the T cells may come from the graft donor. Both conserved end residues are part of each CDR3. D genes are given only for firm matches. Clone sizes are given selectively: once, few, many, or a class where the clone is expanded.

J gene	D gene	CDR3 length	clone size	V gene	CDR3 DNA	CDR3 protein
TRBJ1-4	NA	14	few	TRBV7-9	TGTGCCAGCAGCTTCGATCCGCCCAATGAAAAACTGTTTTTT	CASSFDPPNEKLFF
TRBJ2-3	TRBD2	16	NA	TRBV6-2/TRBV6-3	TGTGCCAGCAGTTATGGGACTAGCGGGAGAGTAGGGACGCAGTATTTT	CASSYGTSGRVGTQYF
TRBJ2-3	NA	11	NA	TRBV20-1	TGCAGTGCTAGAGTCTGGGATACGCAGTATTTT	CSARVWDTQYF
TRBJ2-7	NA	13	NA	TRBV20-1	TGCAGTGCTAGTATACAGGAGGTCCACGAGCAGTACTTC	CSASIQEVHEQYF
TRBJ1-1	TRBD1	12	NA	TRBV7-9	TGTGCCAGCGGGGACAGGGGATCTGAAGCTTTCTTT	CASGDRGSEAFF
TRBJ2-7	NA	14	NA	TRBV10-2	TGCGCCAGCAGCGATTTGTCCGGGGTCGACGAGCAGTACTTC	CASSDLSGVDEQYF
TRBJ2-5	NA	15	few	TRBV10-3	TGTGCCATCGGTCGCGCGGCAGCCGAGAGAGAGACCCAGTACTTC	CAIGRAAAERETQYF
TRBJ2-5	NA	13	NA	TRBV6-5	TGTGCCAGCAGTTACTCAGATAGAGAGACCCAGTACTTC	CASSYSDRETQYF
TRBJ2-1	TRBD1	15	NA	TRBV5-6	TGTGCCAGCAGCCATCCCGGGACAGGGGATATCGGGAAGTTCTTC	CASSHPGTGDIGKFF
TRBJ1-5	NA	15	few	TRBV11-2	TGTGCCAGCAGCGCCGGGACCGGCGGGGGTCAGCCCCAGCATTTT	CASSAGTGGGQPQHF
TRBJ2-7	TRBD2	14	once	TRBV20-1	TGCAGTGCAATCTATAGCGGGAGCGTATACGAGCAGTACTTC	CSAIYSGSVYEQYF
TRBJ2-1	TRBD2	16	NA	TRBV4-2	TGTGCCAGCAGCCAATTACCTAGCGGGGTGAGCAATGAGCAGTTCTTC	CASSQLPSGVSNEQFF
TRBJ2-7	TRBD2	14	NA	TRBV11-2	TGTGCCAGCAGCTTAGATATTAGTAGCGGGAGAATGCACTTC	CASSLDISSGRMHF
TRBJ2-7	NA	17	NA	TRBV6-1	TGTGCCAGCAGTGAACCTTGGAACCGACAGGCTACCTACGAGCAGTACTTC	CASSEPWNRQATYEQYF
TRBJ1-4	TRBD1	16	NA	TRBV7-9	TGTGCCAGCAGCTTAGCGGCAGGGGGCCCTAATGAAAAACTGTTTTTT	CASSLAAGGPNEKLFF
TRBJ2-7	NA	15	NA	TRBV18	TGTGCCAGCTCGCCTTTAGTAGCGGACCGTCAGGGGCAGTACTTC	CASSPLVADRQGQYF
TRBJ2-5	TRBD1	16	NA	TRBV7-3	TGTGCCAGCAGCTTAAGTCGGTCGACAGGGGAGGAGACCCAGTACTTC	CASSLSRSTGEETQYF
TRBJ2-2	NA	15	few	TRBV19	TGTGCCAGTAGTAAATGGGGGGCGCGCACCGGGGAGCTGTTTTTT	CASSKWGARTGELFF
TRBJ1-1	NA	14	few	TRBV12-3/TRBV12-4	TGTGCCATCAGGATTAGATTTGAGAACACTGAAGCTTTCTTT	CAIRIRFENTEAFF
TRBJ1-2	NA	13	few	TRBV10-3	TGTGCCACGATGACCGGGGAATGGTATGGCTACACCTTC	CATMTGEWYGYTF
TRBJ2-7	NA	13	NA	TRBV19	TGTGCCAGTAGTATTGGGGCCCTCTACGAGCAGTACTTC	CASSIGALYEQYF
TRBJ1-1	NA	13	NA	TRBV18	TGTGCCAGCTACCGGGCCGTGAACACTGAAGCTTTCTTT	CASYRAVNTEAFF
TRBJ1-5	NA	14	NA	TRBV12-3/TRBV12-4	TGTGCCAGCAGTTCCGATGCGGATGATCAGCCCCAGCATTTT	CASSSDADDQPQHF
TRBJ2-5	TRBD2	17	NA	TRBV3-1	TGTGCCAGCAGCCTTAACAGACTAGCGGGAGATGGTGAGACCCAGTACTTC	CASSLNRLAGDGETQYF
TRBJ1-5	NA	13	NA	TRBV4-1	TGCGCCAGCAGCCAAGAAGGCTATCAGCCCCAGCATTTT	CASSQEGYQPQHF
TRBJ1-4	TRBD1	17	few	TRBV7-9	TGTGCCAGCAGCTTAGCGCGTGTTGGACAGGTTCGGGAAAAACTGTTTTTT	CASSLARVGQVREKLFF
TRBJ2-5	TRBD1	15	many	TRBV5-1	TGCGCCAGCAGCTTGGAAGGGGGCCCCCAAGAGACCCAGTACTTC	CASSLEGGPQETQYF
TRBJ2-7	NA	12	few	TRBV24-1	TGTGCCACCAGTCCACAGGGCTTCGAGCAGTACTTC	CATSPQGFEQYF
TRBJ2-7	TRBD2	15	few	TRBV5-1	TGCGCCAGCAGCCTCGCCGGGACTAGCTCCTACGAGCAGTACTTC	CASSLAGTSSYEQYF
TRBJ2-7	TRBD1	17	NA	TRBV4-1	TGCGCCAGCAGCCAGAATTTTCCCGGGACAGCCTCCTACGAGCAGTACTTC	CASSQNFPGTASYEQYF